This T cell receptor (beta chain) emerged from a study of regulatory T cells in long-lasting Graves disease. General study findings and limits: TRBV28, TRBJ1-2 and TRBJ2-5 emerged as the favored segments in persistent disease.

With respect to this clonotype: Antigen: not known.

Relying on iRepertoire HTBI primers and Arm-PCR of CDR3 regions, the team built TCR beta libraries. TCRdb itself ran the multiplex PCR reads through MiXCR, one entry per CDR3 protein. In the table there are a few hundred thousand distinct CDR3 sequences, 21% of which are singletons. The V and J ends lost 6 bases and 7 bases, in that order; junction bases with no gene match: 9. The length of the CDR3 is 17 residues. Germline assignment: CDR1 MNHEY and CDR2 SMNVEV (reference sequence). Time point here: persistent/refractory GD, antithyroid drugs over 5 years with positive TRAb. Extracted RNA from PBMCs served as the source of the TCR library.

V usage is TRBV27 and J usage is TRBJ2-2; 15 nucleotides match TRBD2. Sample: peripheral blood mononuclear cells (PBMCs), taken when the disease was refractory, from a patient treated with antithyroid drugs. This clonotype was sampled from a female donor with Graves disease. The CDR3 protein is CASRRTSGRAVSGELFF. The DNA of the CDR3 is TGTGCCAGCAGGAGGACTAGCGGGAGGGCCGTGAGCGGGGAGCTGTTTTTT.